These 18 T cell receptor beta chains were sequenced from one sample in a study of radiotherapy plus CTLA-4 blockade in lung cancer. Sequenced by immunoSEQ multiplex PCR; TCRdb stores in-frame clones only, minus some. The sample has about 50,000 clones; 73% are singletons. This material consisted of peripheral blood, taken from a patient treated with radiotherapy plus ipilimumab. All receptors come from a human donor with non-small cell lung cancer who had a complete response to radiotherapy plus ipilimumab.

This clone was seen a handful of times. This sequence joins TRBV29-1 and TRBJ2-7, with a possible D match to TRBD1 (11 bases). V dropped 7 bases and J dropped 3 bases, with 19 bases sitting between them. The CDR3 loop spans 14 amino acids. From germline, CDR1 is SQVTM and CDR2 ANQGSEA. The chain's CDR3 is CSAAGGTGGYEQYF. Here the CDR3 DNA reads TGCAGCGCAGCGGGAGGGACAGGGGGCTACGAGCAGTACTTC.

This rearrangement joins TRBV5-6 to TRBJ2-1; the match to TRBD1 covers 7 bases. The CDR3 length is 15 residues. CDR1 and CDR2 (germline): SGHDT, YYEEEE. Unmatched junction bases numbered 5, after V lost 0 bases and J lost 5 bases. This CDR3 is CASSLGAGGHNEQFF. The CDR3 nucleotides read TGTGCCAGCAGCTTGGGGGCAGGGGGACACAATGAGCAGTTCTTC.

This clone has just a few counts. This chain joins TRBV4-1 and TRBJ1-1; a weak D match, TRBD1 (6 bases). Deletions cut 5 bases from V and 5 bases from J, with 15 bases between. There are 14 residues in the CDR3. Germline CDR1 is MGHRA and CDR2 is YSYEKL. CDR3 DNA: TGCGCCAGCAGCGGTATCCTCAGGGGAACTGAAGCTTTCTTT. It translates to CASSGILRGTEAFF.

As DNA, the CDR3 is TGTGCCAGCAGTTTTCCCCGCGGGTCCGCCACCAATCAGCCCCAGCATTTT. Protein product: CASSFPRGSATNQPQHF. The chain has TRBV28 and TRBJ1-5; D ambiguous. The CDR3 has 17 amino acids. CDR1 is MDHEN, CDR2 SYDVKM, per germline. V was pared by 3 bases and J by 3 bases, with 18 bases between.

The CDR3 protein is CASSPQGTANQETQYF. As DNA, the CDR3 is TGTGCCAGCAGCCCCCAAGGGACAGCGAACCAAGAGACCCAGTACTTC. V gene TRBV7-9 combines with J gene TRBJ2-5; 7 positions agree with TRBD1. The CDR3 spans 16 residues. V shed 5 bases and J 0 bases; nucleotides not matched to a gene: 9. The germline CDR1 and CDR2 sequences are SEHNR and FQNEAQ (reference sequence). Supplemented by reference TRBV7-9 and TRBJ2-5, the full variable domain reads DTGVSQNPRHKITKRGQNVTFRCDPISEHNRLYWYRQTLGQGPEFLTYFQNEAQLEKSRLLSDRFSAERPKGSFSTLEIQRTEQGDSAMYLCASSPQGTANQETQYFGPGTRLLVL.

Judged by abundance, this clone is medium-sized (0.01 to 0.1%). The genes are TRBV6-5 and TRBJ2-1, with D possibly TRBD1 on 6 matching bases. Per germline, CDR1 MNHEY and CDR2 SVGAGI. Trimming stripped 3 bases from V and 6 bases from J, with 12 bases between. This CDR3 has 14 residues. The CDR3 sequence is CASSYVQGSNEQFF. The CDR3 region has the DNA TGTGCCAGCAGTTATGTTCAGGGGAGCAATGAGCAGTTCTTC.

The chain has TRBV9 and TRBJ1-3; D perhaps matches TRBD1 (5 bases). Trimming removed 3 bases at V and 2 bases at J, with 9 bases between. The CDR3 runs to 14 residues. From germline, CDR1 is SGDLS and CDR2 YYNGEE. CDR3: CASSEGLPGNTIYF. The CDR3 DNA reads TGTGCCAGCAGCGAGGGGTTGCCTGGAAACACCATATATTTT. Together with reference TRBV9 and TRBJ1-3, the CDR3 gives the full variable domain: DSGVTQTPKHLITATGQRVTLRCSPRSGDLSVYWYQQSLDQGLQFLIQYYNGEERAKGNILERFSAQQFPDLHSELNLSSLELGDSALYFCASSEGLPGNTIYFGEGSWLTVV.

The rearrangement joins TRBV28 to TRBJ2-7, with TRBD1 matching over 8 bases. The CDR3 runs 15 residues. The germline V gene has CDR1 MDHEN and CDR2 SYDVKM. The V gene end was trimmed by 3 bases and the J gene end by 4 bases; junction bases not matched to a gene: 8. The CDR3 bases are TGTGCCAGCAGTTTGTGGGCAGGGGGCGATTACGAGCAGTACTTC. It is translated as CASSLWAGGDYEQYF.

J is TRBJ2-7 and V is TRBV28; unclear D gene. Germline CDR1 and CDR2: MDHEN and SYDVKM. V was clipped by 8 bases and J by 7 bases, with 9 bases between them. The length of the CDR3 is 10 residues. The CDR3 loop is CASGSWEQYF. The CDR3 DNA is TGTGCCAGCGGCAGTTGGGAGCAGTACTTC.

This clone was recorded once. The chain carries TRBV2 and TRBJ1-5; perhaps TRBD1 as D (5 bases). The CDR3 contains 15 residues. Looked up from germline, CDR1 is SNHLY and CDR2 is FYNNEI. Trimming left V 4 bases short and J 3 bases short, with 13 bases between. The CDR3 loop reads CASSVQGLANQPQHF. The CDR3 DNA reads TGTGCCAGCAGTGTTCAGGGATTGGCCAATCAGCCCCAGCATTTT.

The V and J genes are TRBV28 and TRBJ2-7; D not certain. This CDR3 contains 14 residues. Trimming cost V 5 bases and J 6 bases, with 17 bases left between them. Germline loops: CDR1 MDHEN, CDR2 SYDVKM. This chain's CDR3 is CASSGPPRPGEQYF. DNA of the CDR3: TGTGCCAGCAGTGGTCCGCCTCGACCGGGCGAGCAGTACTTC.

This clone was detected only a few times. This chain links TRBV6-5 with TRBJ1-6; D remains unclear. This CDR3 is 16 amino acids long. Trimming stripped 2 bases from V and 0 bases from J, with 8 bases between. Looked up from germline, CDR1 is MNHEY and CDR2 is SVGAGI. In DNA form, the CDR3 reads TGTGCCAGCAGTTACGCCGGAGACTCCTATAATTCACCCCTCCACTTT. Translated, it gives CASSYAGDSYNSPLHF.

This chain uses TRBV2 with TRBJ2-5, with TRBD2 identical over 11 bases. This CDR3 has 15 amino acids. Germline CDR1 and CDR2: SNHLY and FYNNEI. Trimming took 5 bases from V and 4 from J; bases not matched to a gene: 6. CDR3 sequence reads: CASSTLAGGLETQYF. CDR3 nucleotides: TGTGCCAGCAGTACCTTAGCGGGAGGGCTAGAGACCCAGTACTTC.

The rearrangement uses TRBV7-9 and TRBJ2-5; 15 positions agree with TRBD2. This CDR3 is 17 amino acids long. Per the germline V gene, CDR1 is SEHNR and CDR2 is FQNEAQ (reference sequence). J was trimmed by 5 bases and V by 4 bases; bases with no gene match: 8. This CDR3 reads CASSSGLAGGRVETQYF. The CDR3 coding sequence is TGTGCCAGCAGCTCTGGACTAGCGGGGGGGCGGGTGGAGACCCAGTACTTC.

The gene calls are TRBV5-1 and TRBJ1-4; D is uncertain. The CDR3 spans 15 residues. Germline-derived CDR1 and CDR2 are SGHRS and YFSETQ. The germline V and J ends were trimmed by 5 bases and 5 bases, with 16 bases remaining between them. The CDR3 is CASSPGFNPNEKLFF. The CDR3 DNA sequence: TGCGCCAGCAGTCCAGGCTTTAACCCGAATGAAAAACTGTTTTTT. Complete variable domain (other parts from reference TRBV5-1 and TRBJ1-4): KAGVTQTPRYLIKTRGQQVTLSCSPISGHRSVSWYQQTPGQGLQFLFEYFSETQRNKGNFPGRFSGRQFSNSRSEMNVSTLELGDSALYLCASSPGFNPNEKLFFGSGTQLSVL.

The CDR3, as DNA: TGTGCCAGCAGCTTTAGCGGGGACCCCTCCTACGAGCAGTACTTC. Protein: CASSFSGDPSYEQYF. This sequence joins TRBV7-6 and TRBJ2-7; TRBD2 agrees at 8 bases. Trimming cost V 3 bases and J 0 bases; bases outside gene matches: 4. The CDR3 loop spans 15 amino acids. Germline CDR1 SGHVS, CDR2 FNYEAQ.

The chain employs TRBV6-5 and TRBJ2-7, with D possibly TRBD1 on 6 matching bases. Germline CDR1 and CDR2: MNHEY and SVGAGI. The CDR3 extends over 14 amino acids. With 4 bases removed from V and 0 bases from J, the gap between germline ends came to 10 bases. The CDR3 DNA is TGTGCCAGCAGTTCCCGGGACATCTCCTACGAGCAGTACTTC. This codes for CASSSRDISYEQYF.

This chain uses TRBV11-1 with TRBJ2-5; D possibly corresponds to TRBD2 (7 bases). The CDR3 loop spans 16 amino acids. V was shortened by 2 bases and J by 5 bases, with 18 bases between the two germline ends. Germline CDR1 and CDR2: SGHAT and FQDESV (reference sequence). CDR3 sequence reads: CASSLSNGGRRETQYF. CDR3 DNA: TGTGCCAGCAGCTTATCAAACGGGGGGCGCAGGGAGACCCAGTACTTC.